The 29 T cell receptor beta chains presented below share a single source sample, sequenced in a study of CD8 T cells in Susac syndrome. A quantity of about 0.45 to 1 ug RNA underwent reverse transcription using random hexamers. TCRdb called the immunoSEQ multiplex PCR reads again in MiXCR, with one record for every CDR3 protein. The table has 130,000 or so distinct CDR3 sequences, around 96% seen once. Sequencing used CD4+ T cells from PBMCs. Receptors were obtained from a human donor with multiple sclerosis.

This chain links TRBV2 with TRBJ1-2, with TRBD1 as a possible D gene (6 bases). V lost 7 bases, J lost 6 bases, and 12 bases lay in between. The CDR3 is 12 residues long. The germline V gene encodes CDR1 SNHLY and CDR2 FYNNEI. DNA of the CDR3: TGTGCCAGCACCCACAGGGATAATGGCTACACCTTC. This codes for CASTHRDNGYTF.

The rearrangement uses TRBV27 and TRBJ1-2; the match to TRBD1 covers 8 bases. V lost 5 bases to trimming and J lost 3 bases; unmatched junction nucleotides: 8. The germline gives CDR1 MNHEY, CDR2 SMNVEV (reference sequence). This CDR3 contains 15 residues. The CDR3 nucleotides are TGTGCCAGCAGTGAGGCGGACAGGGCCTACTATGGCTACACCTTC. It specifies CASSEADRAYYGYTF.

This clonotype was counted a few times. The V call is TRBV5-4, the J call TRBJ2-5; D may correspond to TRBD1 or TRBD2 (7 bases each). This CDR3 is built from 14 residues. Germline V gene data show CDR1 as SGHNT and CDR2 as YYREEE (reference sequence). The germline V and J ends were trimmed by 1 base and 3 bases, with 10 bases remaining between them. The CDR3: CASSLQGGKETQYF. The CDR3, as DNA: TGTGCCAGCAGCTTGCAGGGGGGGAAAGAGACCCAGTACTTC.

The table lists this clonotype with a count of one. V and J are TRBV3-1 and TRBJ2-7, with 15 nucleotides matching TRBD2. The CDR3 spans 15 residues. The germline V gene has CDR1 LGHDT and CDR2 YNNKEL (reference sequence). V shed 4 bases, J shed 4 bases, and the junction held 2 bases outside the gene matches. CDR3 in amino acids: CASSPGLAGGYEQYF. The CDR3 nucleotides are TGTGCCAGCAGCCCGGGACTAGCGGGAGGTTACGAGCAGTACTTC.

The V gene is TRBV7-2, the J gene TRBJ1-4; the match to TRBD1 covers 9 bases. CDR3 length: 14 residues. V dropped 6 bases and J dropped 8; count of bases not matched to a gene: 7. Germline CDR1 SGHTA, CDR2 FQGNSA. The DNA for the CDR3 is TGTGCCAGCAGTCGGGACAGGGTTCAGGAAAAACTGTTTTTT. Its translation is CASSRDRVQEKLFF.

In its sample, this clonotype was seen once. The V call is TRBV24-1, the J call TRBJ2-2; no definite D call. This CDR3 has 14 amino acids. In germline, CDR1 is KGHDR, CDR2 SFDVKD. Deletions cut 4 bases from V and 1 base from J, with 6 bases between. The CDR3: CATSEAGNTGELFF. CDR3 sequence (DNA): TGTGCCACCAGTGAAGCAGGGAACACCGGGGAGCTGTTTTTT.

The chain links TRBV20-1 to TRBJ1-5; no reliable D call. Per the germline V gene, CDR1 is DFQATT and CDR2 is SNEGSKA (reference sequence). Trimming stripped 6 bases from V and 3 bases from J, with 6 bases between. This CDR3 spans 11 amino acids. In DNA form, the CDR3 reads TGCAGTGCCGGATTCAATCAGCCCCAGCATTTT. Its protein product is CSAGFNQPQHF.

The chain recombines TRBV5-1 with TRBJ2-3, with 14 bases lining up with TRBD2. J lost 0 bases, V lost 4 bases, and 1 base had no gene match. Germline-derived CDR1 and CDR2 are SGHRS and YFSETQ. This CDR3 is built from 16 residues. CDR3 amino acids: CASSGLAGGSTDTQYF. The DNA of the CDR3 is TGCGCCAGCAGCGGACTAGCGGGGGGTAGCACAGATACGCAGTATTTT.

The V gene is TRBV29-1, the J gene TRBJ2-3; the D gene could be TRBD1 or TRBD2 (6 bases each). CDR3 size: 14 residues. Germline CDR1 is SQVTM and CDR2 is ANQGSEA. The germline V and J ends were trimmed by 4 bases and 1 base, with 12 bases remaining between them. The chain's CDR3 is CSVGRGYGTDTQYF. DNA for the CDR3: TGCAGCGTTGGGAGGGGGTATGGCACAGATACGCAGTATTTT.

The chain joins TRBV12-3 or TRBV12-4 to TRBJ2-1; 7 bases agree with TRBD1. This CDR3 is built from 15 residues. Trimming at V came to 2 bases and at J to 8 bases, leaving 9 bases not matched to a gene. CDR3 nucleotides: TGTGCCAGCAGTTTACAGGCAGGGGGAATTGATGAGCAGTTCTTC. Encoded protein: CASSLQAGGIDEQFF.

The chain links TRBV29-1 to TRBJ1-4; 8 positions match TRBD1. CDR1 is SQVTM and CDR2 is ANQGSEA in the germline V gene. The junction had 8 bases not matched to a gene; V was cut back by 7 bases and J by 4 bases. This CDR3 contains 14 residues. The CDR3 loop reads CSAAPGQVNEKLFF. In nucleotides, the CDR3 is TGCAGCGCCGCCCCGGGACAGGTTAATGAAAAACTGTTTTTT.

The V and J genes are TRBV25-1 and TRBJ1-2; no reliable D call. The germline CDR1 and CDR2 sequences are MGHDK and SYGVNS. V dropped 1 base and J dropped 7 bases, with 7 bases sitting between them. The CDR3 length is 12 residues. The CDR3 reads CASSESGLGYTF. CDR3 DNA: TGTGCCAGCAGTGAATCGGGCCTTGGCTACACCTTC.

The chain combines TRBV7-9 with TRBJ2-7, with TRBD1 as a possible D gene (6 bases). CDR1 is SEHNR, CDR2 FQNEAQ, per germline (reference sequence). The CDR3 runs 16 residues. With 1 base removed from V and 6 bases from J, the gap between germline ends came to 19 bases. CDR3 loop: CASSLEGVLLPSEQYF. CDR3 DNA: TGTGCCAGCAGCTTAGAGGGGGTCTTACTTCCCTCCGAGCAGTACTTC.

The rearrangement joins TRBV12-3 or TRBV12-4 to TRBJ1-2; D is uncertain. V was clipped by 1 base and J by 13 bases, with 16 bases between them. CDR3 length: 13 residues. The CDR3 DNA is TGTGCCAGCAGTTTAGTGTCATCGGGCAGACCCACCTTC. As protein: CASSLVSSGRPTF.

This clonotype has just one count. The J gene is TRBJ2-1, the V gene TRBV20-1; 11 positions match TRBD2. The germline V gene has CDR1 DFQATT and CDR2 SNEGSKA (reference sequence). This CDR3 comprises 14 residues. After removal of 3 bases from V and 9 bases from J, the junction contained 7 bases not matched to a gene. CDR3 protein: CSASKGLAGGEQFF. As DNA, the CDR3 is TGCAGTGCTAGTAAGGGGCTAGCGGGGGGTGAGCAGTTCTTC.

The chain uses TRBV5-1 and TRBJ2-2, with 7 bases lining up with TRBD2. This CDR3 region has 15 residues. Germline V lookup: CDR1 SGHRS, CDR2 YFSETQ. Losses at the gene ends were 4 bases for V and 5 bases for J; bases not matched to a gene: 8. CDR3 in DNA: TGCGCCAGCAGCGCCCGGGACGGGGGGACCGGGGAGCTGTTTTTT. Translating gives CASSARDGGTGELFF.

This sequence joins TRBV7-3 and TRBJ2-7; D unresolved. The CDR3 is 12 residues long. Trimming shortened V by 5 bases and J by 6 bases, and 11 bases separated the two germline ends. Germline V lookup: CDR1 SGHTA, CDR2 FQGTGA. The CDR3 DNA reads as TGTGCCAGCAGCCCCCAGGACGGCGAGCAGTACTTC. Its protein product is CASSPQDGEQYF.

This rearrangement joins TRBV27 to TRBJ1-2, with D perhaps TRBD1 (5 bases). Germline assignment: CDR1 MNHEY and CDR2 SMNVEV (reference sequence). This CDR3 region has 14 residues. Trimming took 4 bases from V and 8 from J, leaving 17 bases between them. DNA for the CDR3: TGTGCCAGCAGTTACGAACGAACGGGGCTAGGCTACACCTTC. Protein sequence: CASSYERTGLGYTF.

The chain carries TRBV7-3 and TRBJ2-5, with D perhaps matching TRBD1 or TRBD2 (5 bases each). V was trimmed by 8 bases and J by 4 bases, leaving 14 bases between them. Per germline, CDR1 SGHTA and CDR2 FQGTGA. The CDR3 is made up of 13 amino acids. The CDR3 reads CASGVPGGETQYF. The CDR3 DNA follows: TGTGCCAGCGGGGTCCCTGGGGGAGAGACCCAGTACTTC.

The V call is TRBV20-1, the J call TRBJ2-7; D unresolved. The CDR3 loop spans 13 amino acids. Trimming cost V 3 bases and J 1 base, with 10 bases left between them. From germline, CDR1 is DFQATT and CDR2 SNEGSKA (reference sequence). The CDR3 sequence is CSARHARSYEQYF. The CDR3, as DNA: TGCAGTGCTAGGCATGCCAGGTCCTACGAGCAGTACTTC.

The genes are TRBV7-9 and TRBJ1-1; D perhaps matches TRBD1 (5 bases). The V and J ends lost 2 bases and 4 bases respectively, with 8 bases between them. CDR3 length: 13 residues. CDR1 SEHNR and CDR2 FQNEAQ come from the germline V gene (reference sequence). CDR3 sequence: CASSLQGFTEAFF. The CDR3 DNA reads TGTGCCAGCAGCTTACAGGGATTCACTGAAGCTTTCTTT.

CDR3 loop: CASRSTGGGETQYF. Written as DNA, the CDR3 is TGTGCCAGCAGGTCGACAGGGGGAGGAGAGACCCAGTACTTC. The V call is TRBV28, the J call TRBJ2-5; 9 nucleotides align to TRBD1. Germline V gene lookup returns CDR1 MDHEN and CDR2 SYDVKM. With 6 bases clipped from V and 4 bases from J, the junction kept 6 bases outside the gene matches. The CDR3 contains 14 residues.

This CDR3 is CASSPTSGSGTGELFF. The CDR3 DNA is TGTGCCAGCAGTCCGACTAGCGGGAGCGGGACCGGGGAGCTGTTTTTT. V and J are TRBV27 and TRBJ2-2; TRBD2 matches at 12 bases. This CDR3 spans 16 amino acids. The germline V gene encodes CDR1 MNHEY and CDR2 SMNVEV (reference sequence). V shed 5 bases and J 5 bases; nucleotides not matched to a gene: 6.

The rearrangement uses TRBV28 and TRBJ1-1; D unclear. The ends were cut back, 5 bases at V and 11 bases at J, with 12 bases in the middle. This CDR3 contains 11 residues. Germline CDR1 MDHEN, CDR2 SYDVKM. In DNA form, the CDR3 reads TGTGCCAGCAGTATCGGCGTGCGGGCTTTCTTT. Translation: CASSIGVRAFF.

The chain is built from TRBV15 and TRBJ1-6; D is undetermined. Deletions cut 0 bases from V and 0 bases from J, with 9 bases between. Germline CDR1 is LNHNV and CDR2 is YYDKDF (reference sequence). This CDR3 is built from 17 residues. In nucleotides, the CDR3 is TGTGCCACCAGCAGAGATTGGATGAGCTCCTATAATTCACCCCTCCACTTT. Translation gives CATSRDWMSSYNSPLHF.

This clonotype was seen just once. This chain uses TRBV6-2 or TRBV6-3 with TRBJ2-5; 8 bases match TRBD1. CDR3 size: 15 residues. Per germline, CDR1 MNHEY and CDR2 SVGEGT. The ends lost 5 bases at V and 7 bases at J; junction bases unmatched: 12. CDR3 nucleotide sequence: TGTGCCAGCAGTAATACCGGCCAGGGGGCTGCGACCCAGTACTTC. Its protein is CASSNTGQGAATQYF.

The rearrangement joins TRBV9 to TRBJ2-1; TRBD2 might be the D (6 bases). Germline V CDR1 and CDR2: SGDLS, YYNGEE. V lost 5 bases, J lost 9 bases, and 15 bases lay in between. This CDR3 contains 13 residues. The CDR3 loop reads CASSAVTGSEQFF. The CDR3 nucleotides are TGTGCCAGCAGTGCCGTGACCGGGAGTGAGCAGTTCTTC.

The rearrangement links TRBV20-1 to TRBJ2-1; D possibly corresponds to TRBD2 (6 bases). CDR3 length: 13 amino acids. The V end lost 3 bases, the J end lost 4 bases, and 10 bases lay between the germline ends. Germline lookup yields CDR1 DFQATT and CDR2 SNEGSKA (reference sequence). The CDR3 region has the DNA TGCAGTGCTAGTACCGGGGGATACAATGAGCAGTTCTTC. Protein sequence: CSASTGGYNEQFF.

This chain links TRBV7-9 with TRBJ2-6, with 7 bases aligning to TRBD1. Trimming took 5 bases from V and 8 from J; bases not matched to a gene: 6. CDR1 is SEHNR and CDR2 is FQNEAQ in the germline V gene (reference sequence). The CDR3 has 14 residues. In DNA form, the CDR3 reads TGTGCCAGCAGCGTCAGACAGGGTCCCAACGTCCTGACTTTC. It specifies CASSVRQGPNVLTF.